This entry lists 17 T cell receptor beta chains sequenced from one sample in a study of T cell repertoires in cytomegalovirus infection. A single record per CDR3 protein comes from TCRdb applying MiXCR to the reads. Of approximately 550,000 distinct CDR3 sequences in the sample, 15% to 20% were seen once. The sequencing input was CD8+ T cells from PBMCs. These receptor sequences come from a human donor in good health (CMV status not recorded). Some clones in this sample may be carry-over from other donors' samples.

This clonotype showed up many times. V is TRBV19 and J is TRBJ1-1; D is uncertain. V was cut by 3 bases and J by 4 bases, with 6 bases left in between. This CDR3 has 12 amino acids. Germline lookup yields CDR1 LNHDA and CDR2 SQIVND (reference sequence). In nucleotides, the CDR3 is TGTGCCAGTAGTATCTTGGGCACTGAAGCTTTCTTT. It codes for CASSILGTEAFF.

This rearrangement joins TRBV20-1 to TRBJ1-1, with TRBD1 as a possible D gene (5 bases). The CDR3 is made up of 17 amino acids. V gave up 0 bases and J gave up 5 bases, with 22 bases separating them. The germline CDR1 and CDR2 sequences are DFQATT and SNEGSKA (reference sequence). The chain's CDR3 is CSARDLGGAPERTEAFF. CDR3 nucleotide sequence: TGCAGTGCTAGAGATCTGGGAGGGGCCCCTGAGAGGACTGAAGCTTTCTTT.

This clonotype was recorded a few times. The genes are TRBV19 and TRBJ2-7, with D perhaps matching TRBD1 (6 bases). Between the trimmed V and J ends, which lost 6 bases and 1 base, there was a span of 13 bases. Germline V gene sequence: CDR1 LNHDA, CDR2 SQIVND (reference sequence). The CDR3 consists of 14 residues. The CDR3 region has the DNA TGTGCCAGTAGCGAACAGGGATTTTCCTACGAGCAGTACTTC. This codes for CASSEQGFSYEQYF.

Written as DNA, the CDR3 is TGCGCCAGCAGCGCGGGACTAGCGGGAGGGCGGCAAGAGACCCAGTACTTC. As protein: CASSAGLAGGRQETQYF. J is TRBJ2-5 and V is TRBV5-1, with 16 positions matching TRBD2. Germline CDR1 and CDR2: SGHRS and YFSETQ. There are 17 residues in the CDR3. J gave up 2 bases and V 4 bases, and 5 bases lay outside the gene matches.

The CDR3 DNA follows: TGTGCCAGCAGTTTTTCCAGGGGAGGGTATGGCTACACCTTC. Translation gives CASSFSRGGYGYTF. The chain has TRBV27 and TRBJ1-2; weak D call: TRBD1 (6 bases). Germline V gene lookup returns CDR1 MNHEY and CDR2 SMNVEV (reference sequence). With 3 bases removed from V and 5 bases from J, the gap between germline ends came to 13 bases. This CDR3 comprises 14 residues.

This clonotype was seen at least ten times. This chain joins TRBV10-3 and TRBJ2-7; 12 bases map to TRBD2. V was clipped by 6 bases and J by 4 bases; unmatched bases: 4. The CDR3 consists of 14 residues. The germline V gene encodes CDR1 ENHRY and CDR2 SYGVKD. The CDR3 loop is CAIRTGTSGYEQYF. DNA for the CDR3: TGTGCCATCAGGACTGGGACTAGCGGGTACGAGCAGTACTTC.

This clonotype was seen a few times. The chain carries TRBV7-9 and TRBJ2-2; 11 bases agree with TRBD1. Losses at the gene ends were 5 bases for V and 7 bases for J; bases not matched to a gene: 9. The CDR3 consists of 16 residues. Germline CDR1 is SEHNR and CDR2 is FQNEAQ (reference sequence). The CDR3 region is CASSPRDRGAIGELFF. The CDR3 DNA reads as TGTGCCAGCAGCCCTCGGGACAGGGGGGCTATCGGGGAGCTGTTTTTT.

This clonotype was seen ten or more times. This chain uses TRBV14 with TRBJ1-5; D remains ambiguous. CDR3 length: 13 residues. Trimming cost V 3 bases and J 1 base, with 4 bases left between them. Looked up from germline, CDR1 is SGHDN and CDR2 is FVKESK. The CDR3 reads CASSQRSNQPQHF. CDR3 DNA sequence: TGTGCCAGCAGCCAGAGAAGCAATCAGCCCCAGCATTTT.

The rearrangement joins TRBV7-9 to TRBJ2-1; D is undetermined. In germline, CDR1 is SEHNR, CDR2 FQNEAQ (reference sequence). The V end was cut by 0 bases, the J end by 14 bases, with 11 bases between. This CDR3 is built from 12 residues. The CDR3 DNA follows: TGTGCCAGCAGCTTAGCCGGAGTTTTCGAGTTCTTC. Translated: CASSLAGVFEFF.

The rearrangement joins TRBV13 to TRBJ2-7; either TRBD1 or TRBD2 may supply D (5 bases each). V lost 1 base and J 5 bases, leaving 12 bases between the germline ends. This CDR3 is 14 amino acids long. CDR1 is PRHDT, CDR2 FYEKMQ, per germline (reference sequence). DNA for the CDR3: TGTGCCAGCAGCTTAGAGGCCAGGGACGACGAGCAGTACTTC. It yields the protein CASSLEARDDEQYF.

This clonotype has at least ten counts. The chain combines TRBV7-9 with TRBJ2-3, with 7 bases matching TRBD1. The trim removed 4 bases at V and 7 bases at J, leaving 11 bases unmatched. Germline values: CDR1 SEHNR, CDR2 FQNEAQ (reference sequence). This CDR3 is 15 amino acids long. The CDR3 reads CASSSPLQGRHTQYF. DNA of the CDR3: TGTGCCAGCAGCTCCCCGTTACAGGGGCGCCATACGCAGTATTTT.

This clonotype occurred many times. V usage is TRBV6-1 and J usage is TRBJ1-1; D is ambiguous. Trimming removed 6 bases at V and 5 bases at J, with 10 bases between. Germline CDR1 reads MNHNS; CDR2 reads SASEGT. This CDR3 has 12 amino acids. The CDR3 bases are TGTGCCAGCAGAAGACGGGGAACTGAAGCTTTCTTT. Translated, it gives CASRRRGTEAFF.

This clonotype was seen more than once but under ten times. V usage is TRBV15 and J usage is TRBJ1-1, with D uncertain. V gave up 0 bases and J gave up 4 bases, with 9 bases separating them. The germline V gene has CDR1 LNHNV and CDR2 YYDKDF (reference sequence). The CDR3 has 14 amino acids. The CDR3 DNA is TGTGCCACCAGCAGAGACGGTGCAGGCACTGAAGCTTTCTTT. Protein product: CATSRDGAGTEAFF. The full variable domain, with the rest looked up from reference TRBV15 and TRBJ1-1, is DAMVIQNPRYQVTQFGKPVTLSCSQTLNHNVMYWYQQKSSQAPKLLFHYYDKDFNNEADTPDNFQSRRPNTSFCFLDIRSPGLGDTAMYLCATSRDGAGTEAFFGQGTRLTVV.

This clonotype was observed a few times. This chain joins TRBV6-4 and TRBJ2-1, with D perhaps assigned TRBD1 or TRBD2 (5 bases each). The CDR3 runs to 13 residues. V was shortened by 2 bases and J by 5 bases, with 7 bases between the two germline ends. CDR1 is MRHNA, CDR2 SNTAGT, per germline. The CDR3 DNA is TGTGCCAGCAGTGACGGGACCGACAATGAGCAGTTCTTC. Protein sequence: CASSDGTDNEQFF.

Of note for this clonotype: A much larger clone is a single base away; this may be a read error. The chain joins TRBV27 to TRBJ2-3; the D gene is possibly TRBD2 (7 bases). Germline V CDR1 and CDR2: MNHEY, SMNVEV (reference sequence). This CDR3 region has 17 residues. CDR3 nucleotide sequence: TGTGCCAGCAGTTCCCTCCTAGCGGTCAGAAGGACAGATACGCGGTATTTT. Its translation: CASSSLLAVRRTDTRYF.

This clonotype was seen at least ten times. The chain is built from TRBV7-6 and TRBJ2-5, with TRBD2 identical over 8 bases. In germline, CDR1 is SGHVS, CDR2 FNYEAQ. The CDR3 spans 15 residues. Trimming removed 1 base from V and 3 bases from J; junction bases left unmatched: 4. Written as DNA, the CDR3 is TGTGCCAGCAGCTTAGAAACTAGCGGAAAAGAGACCCAGTACTTC. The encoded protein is CASSLETSGKETQYF.

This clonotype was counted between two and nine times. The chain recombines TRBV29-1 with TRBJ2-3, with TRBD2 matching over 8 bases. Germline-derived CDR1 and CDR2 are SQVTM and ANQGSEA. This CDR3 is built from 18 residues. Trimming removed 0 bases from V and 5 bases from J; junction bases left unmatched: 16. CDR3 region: CSVEDVAGIGGEKDTQYF. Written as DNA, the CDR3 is TGCAGCGTTGAAGATGTAGCGGGGATCGGGGGCGAGAAAGATACGCAGTATTTT.